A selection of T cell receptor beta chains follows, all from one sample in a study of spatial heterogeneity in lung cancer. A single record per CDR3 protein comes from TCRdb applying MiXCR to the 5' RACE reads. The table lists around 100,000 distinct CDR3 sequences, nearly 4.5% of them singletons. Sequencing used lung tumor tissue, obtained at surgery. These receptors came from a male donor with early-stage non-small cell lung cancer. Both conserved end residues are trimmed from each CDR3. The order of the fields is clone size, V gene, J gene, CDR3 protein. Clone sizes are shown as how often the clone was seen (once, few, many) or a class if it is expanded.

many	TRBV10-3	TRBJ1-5	AIRDSYGQPQH
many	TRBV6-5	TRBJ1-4	ASSYYGGPGEKLF
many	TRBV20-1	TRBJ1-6	SARTLGTNSPLH
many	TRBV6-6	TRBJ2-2	ASSGGLYTGELF
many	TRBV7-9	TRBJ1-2	ASSWDRDGWNYGYT
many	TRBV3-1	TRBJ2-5	ASSPYRTRASVGETQY
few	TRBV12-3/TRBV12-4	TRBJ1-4	ATTLGTVNEKLF
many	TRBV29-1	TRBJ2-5	SAPAQETQY
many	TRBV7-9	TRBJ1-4	ASSPKVRIAATNEKLF
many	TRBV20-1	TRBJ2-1	SASPASNSYNEQF
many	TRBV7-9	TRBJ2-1	ASSLQTGIEF
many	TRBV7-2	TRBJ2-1	ASSFHSSYNEQF
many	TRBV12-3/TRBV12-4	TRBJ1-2	ASSRTGSVALFGYT
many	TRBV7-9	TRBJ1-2	ASSSWTDGDGYT
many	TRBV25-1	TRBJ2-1	ASSGGPTPNEQF
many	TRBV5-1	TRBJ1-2	ASSLWGADYGYT
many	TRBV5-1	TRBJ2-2	ASSWGATTGELF
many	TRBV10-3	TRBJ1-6	AISAADRFAPLH